The 11 T cell receptor beta chains below were found in one sample sequenced in a study of blood T cells in healthy people across ages. With a J-beta primer mix and a sample-barcoded 5' primer, a second PCR ran about 7 to 12 cycles. One entry per CDR3 protein results from TCRdb running MiXCR on the 5' RACE reads. Seen here are around 800,000 distinct CDR3 sequences, more than 25% observed once, and the top ten hold 3%. The sample was also linked to a second study, of T cells of mothers and their children.

The specimen was blood. The source of these receptors is a boy aged 10-17 years in good health.

This chain uses TRBV5-5 with TRBJ1-1; D uncertain. The CDR3 is made up of 13 amino acids. V dropped 4 bases and J dropped 0 bases, with 7 bases sitting between them. Germline assignment: CDR1 SGHKS and CDR2 YYEKEE (reference sequence). Here the CDR3 DNA reads TGTGCCAGCAGCCGGGATGTGAACACTGAAGCTTTCTTT. It is translated as CASSRDVNTEAFF.

This clonotype occurred many times. A read error may produce the germline difference seen at one junction end. The chain recombines TRBV27 with TRBJ1-1; no definite D call. The CDR3 extends over 14 amino acids. The germline CDR1 and CDR2 sequences are MNHEY and SMNVEV (reference sequence). CDR3 in amino acids: CASSFRAGNTEAFF. In DNA form, the CDR3 reads TGCGCCAGCAGCTTCCGGGCGGGGAACACTGAAGCTTTCTTT.

The chain couples TRBV12-3 or TRBV12-4 to TRBJ2-7; D may be TRBD1 (6 bases). CDR3 length equals 15 residues. Deletions cut 3 bases from V and 1 base from J, with 13 bases between. CDR3 loop: CASSFLGAVSYEQYF. The DNA of the CDR3 is TGTGCCAGCAGTTTTTTGGGGGCGGTTTCCTACGAGCAGTACTTC.

The CDR3 sequence: CASSEGTGGLEQFF. In DNA, the CDR3 is TGCGCCAGCAGCGAGGGGACAGGGGGCCTTGAGCAGTTCTTC. V is TRBV5-1 and J is TRBJ2-1; 12 nucleotides align to TRBD1. CDR1 is SGHRS, CDR2 YFSETQ, per germline. This CDR3 has 14 residues. The V and J ends lost 4 bases and 9 bases, in that order; junction bases with no gene match: 5. Full variable domain (missing parts from reference TRBV5-1 and TRBJ2-1): KAGVTQTPRYLIKTRGQQVTLSCSPISGHRSVSWYQQTPGQGLQFLFEYFSETQRNKGNFPGRFSGRQFSNSRSEMNVSTLELGDSALYLCASSEGTGGLEQFFGPGTRLTVL.

This clonotype appeared many times. This chain connects TRBV6-6 to TRBJ1-2; 8 positions agree with TRBD1. The CDR3 is made up of 13 amino acids. Germline CDR1 and CDR2: MNHNY and SVGAGI (reference sequence). Germline trimming cut 5 bases from V and 4 bases from J; bases unmatched to any gene: 3. The CDR3 coding sequence is TGTGCCAGCAGTCCCGACAGGGGCTATGGCTACACCTTC. It codes for CASSPDRGYGYTF.

Comments on this clonotype: Here the CDR3 omits its conserved ending phenylalanine or tryptophan, so a read error is the likely source. The J gene is TRBJ2-7, the V gene TRBV6-6, with D possibly being TRBD2 (5 bases). This CDR3 has 15 residues. V dropped 2 bases and J dropped 4 bases, with 15 bases sitting between them. CDR1 is MNHNY, CDR2 SVGAGI, per germline (reference sequence). CDR3 DNA sequence: TGTGCCAGCAGTTACGAGGGCAGGATCGGGTACGAGCAGTACTCC. As protein: CASSYEGRIGYEQYS.

The table lists this clonotype with a few counts. The V call is TRBV5-1, the J call TRBJ2-7; D remains unclear. Germline lookup yields CDR1 SGHRS and CDR2 YFSETQ. The germline V and J ends were trimmed by 5 bases and 3 bases, with 12 bases remaining between them. The CDR3 length is 13 residues. The CDR3 DNA reads as TGCGCCAGCAGTCATGGAGCGCGCTACGAGCAGTACTTC. This codes for CASSHGARYEQYF.

Points on this clonotype: Here the CDR3 omits its conserved ending phenylalanine or tryptophan, so a read error is the likely source. The DNA is left out, because the CDR3 cannot be placed on it with certainty; the CDR3 is given as TCRdb lists it. The chain carries TRBV20-1 and TRBJ2-6; the table's D gene call, TRBD2, was not cross checked with the DNA. The CDR3 contains 9 residues when both ends are counted. Looked up from germline, CDR1 is DFQATT and CDR2 is SNEGSKA (reference sequence). CDR3 amino acids: CSASGGASE.

This clonotype was seen only a few times. The V call is TRBV25-1, the J call TRBJ1-4, with 11 positions matching TRBD1. Germline V gene lookup returns CDR1 MGHDK and CDR2 SYGVNS. CDR3 size: 14 residues. The junction had 7 bases not matched to a gene; V was cut back by 9 bases and J by 7 bases. The CDR3 bases are TGTGCCAGTAGAGGACAGGGGGCGGGTGAAAAACTGTTTTTT. Amino acids: CASRGQGAGEKLFF.

The genes are TRBV7-3 and TRBJ1-1, with 8 bases aligning to TRBD1. This CDR3 region has 17 residues. The germline V gene encodes CDR1 SGHTA and CDR2 FQGTGA. Trimming removed 2 bases from V and 2 bases from J; junction bases left unmatched: 10. The CDR3 protein is CASSLARDRLGNTEAFF. CDR3 DNA: TGTGCCAGCAGCTTAGCCCGGGACAGGCTTGGCAACACTGAAGCTTTCTTT. The variable domain in full, with the rest retrieved from reference TRBV7-3 and TRBJ1-1, is GAGVSQTPSNKVTEKGKYVELRCDPISGHTALYWYRQSLGQGPEFLIYFQGTGAADDSGLPNDRFFAVRPEGSVSTLKIQRTERGDSAVYLCASSLARDRLGNTEAFFGQGTRLTVV.

V usage is TRBV5-1 and J usage is TRBJ2-3; D unclear. This CDR3 contains 17 residues. Per germline, CDR1 SGHRS and CDR2 YFSETQ. Trimming removed 2 bases at V and 0 bases at J, with 16 bases between. This CDR3 reads CASSFTKLFHSTDTQYF. CDR3 coding DNA: TGCGCCAGCAGCTTCACCAAGCTCTTTCATAGCACAGATACGCAGTATTTT. Filled out from reference TRBV5-1 and TRBJ2-3, the complete variable domain reads KAGVTQTPRYLIKTRGQQVTLSCSPISGHRSVSWYQQTPGQGLQFLFEYFSETQRNKGNFPGRFSGRQFSNSRSEMNVSTLELGDSALYLCASSFTKLFHSTDTQYFGPGTRLTVL.